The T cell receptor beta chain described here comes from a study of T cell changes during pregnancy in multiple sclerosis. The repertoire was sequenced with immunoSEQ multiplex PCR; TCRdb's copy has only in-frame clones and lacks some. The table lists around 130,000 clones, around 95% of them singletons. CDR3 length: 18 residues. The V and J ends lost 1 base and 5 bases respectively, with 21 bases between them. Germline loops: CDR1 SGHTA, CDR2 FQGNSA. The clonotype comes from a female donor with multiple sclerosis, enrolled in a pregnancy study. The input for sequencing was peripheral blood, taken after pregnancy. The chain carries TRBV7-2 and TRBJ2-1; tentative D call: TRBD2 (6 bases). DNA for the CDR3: TGTGCCAGCAGCTTAGGTCTAGCGCTAACTCCCCAGCACAATGAGCAGTTCTTC. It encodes CASSLGLALTPQHNEQFF.